The 14 T cell receptor beta chains listed next were all sequenced from one sample in a study of T cell responses to AZD1222 COVID-19 vaccine. Some clones are missing from TCRdb's copy, which holds only in-frame ones; the method was immunoSEQ multiplex PCR. The sample contains some 120,000 clones, around 89% of which appear only once. Material: peripheral blood, obtained on day 0 of AZD1222 vaccination. The receptor source for this set is an adult in good health.

The chain carries TRBV5-1 and TRBJ2-2, with TRBD1 identical over 7 bases. Per the germline V gene, CDR1 is SGHRS and CDR2 is YFSETQ. V lost 0 bases and J lost 4; bases outside the gene matches: 9. CDR3 size: 17 residues. CDR3 residues: CASSLGPTGYSTGELFF. For the CDR3, the DNA is TGCGCCAGCAGCTTGGGCCCGACAGGGTATAGCACCGGGGAGCTGTTTTTT. The variable domain in full, completed from reference TRBV5-1 and TRBJ2-2, reads KAGVTQTPRYLIKTRGQQVTLSCSPISGHRSVSWYQQTPGQGLQFLFEYFSETQRNKGNFPGRFSGRQFSNSRSEMNVSTLELGDSALYLCASSLGPTGYSTGELFFGEGSRLTVL.

V and J are TRBV6-5 and TRBJ1-4; 9 nucleotides align to TRBD1. J lost 8 bases, V lost 0 bases, and 7 bases had no gene match. Germline V gene lookup returns CDR1 MNHEY and CDR2 SVGAGI. There are 16 residues in the CDR3. CDR3 region: CASSYSTGQGREKLFF. CDR3 bases: TGTGCCAGCAGTTACTCGACTGGACAGGGGAGAGAAAAACTGTTTTTT.

This sequence joins TRBV7-8 and TRBJ2-3; weak D call: TRBD1 (6 bases). The ends were cut back, 7 bases at V and 3 bases at J, with 17 bases in the middle. The V gene's germline CDR1 is SGHVS and CDR2 FQNEAQ. The CDR3 covers 15 residues. CDR3 in amino acids: CASTSPGRGTDTQYF. The DNA of the CDR3 is TGTGCCAGCACCTCTCCGGGCAGGGGAACAGATACGCAGTATTTT.

J is TRBJ1-1 and V is TRBV15; maybe TRBD1 (5 bases). The CDR3 sequence is 14 residues long. V lost 0 bases and J 5 bases, leaving 10 bases between the germline ends. The V gene's germline CDR1 is LNHNV and CDR2 YYDKDF (reference sequence). The CDR3 loop reads CATSRDSGGTEAFF. Here the CDR3 DNA reads TGTGCCACCAGCAGAGATAGCGGGGGAACTGAAGCTTTCTTT.

The V gene is TRBV3-1 (or the pseudogene TRBV3-2), the J gene TRBJ1-5; D possibly corresponds to TRBD1 (6 bases). The CDR3 runs to 16 residues. Trimming took off 0 bases at V and 7 bases at J, with 16 bases between the two ends. Per germline, CDR1 LGHDT and CDR2 YNNKEL (reference sequence). The CDR3 is CASSQELGGAGQPQHF. Here the CDR3 DNA reads TGTGCCAGCAGCCAAGAGCTGGGGGGGGCAGGACAGCCCCAGCATTTT.

This clone appeared a few times. The chain uses TRBV4-3 and TRBJ2-7, with 7 bases aligning to TRBD2. The CDR3 runs 15 residues. Germline-derived CDR1 and CDR2 are LGHNA and YSLEER. V was pared by 2 bases and J by 3 bases, with 7 bases of the junction left unmatched. CDR3 amino acids: CASSQRPGGLYEQYF. The CDR3 DNA reads TGCGCCAGCAGCCAACGCCCGGGAGGACTCTACGAGCAGTACTTC.

The chain carries TRBV5-1 and TRBJ2-4, with 7 positions matching TRBD1. The V and J ends lost 3 bases and 7 bases, in that order; junction bases with no gene match: 10. The CDR3 has 15 residues. The germline V gene encodes CDR1 SGHRS and CDR2 YFSETQ. CDR3 DNA sequence: TGCGCCAGCAGCTCACAGGGGAACCTAGACAACATTCAGTACTTC. Translating it yields CASSSQGNLDNIQYF.

This clone was observed once. This rearrangement joins TRBV5-4 to TRBJ1-2; weak D call: TRBD1 (6 bases). Germline assignment: CDR1 SGHNT and CDR2 YYREEE (reference sequence). V was pared by 4 bases and J by 4 bases, with 20 bases between. The CDR3 consists of 16 residues. The CDR3 region is CASSPDRNLPFYGYTF. The CDR3 nucleotides read TGTGCCAGCAGCCCCGACAGGAATCTCCCCTTCTATGGCTACACCTTC.

This sequence joins TRBV4-1 and TRBJ2-7; D is undetermined. This CDR3 contains 13 residues. V lost 1 base, J lost 4 bases, and 8 bases lay in between. The germline V gene encodes CDR1 MGHRA and CDR2 YSYEKL. The CDR3 sequence: CASSQGIQYEQYF. DNA for the CDR3: TGCGCCAGCAGCCAAGGAATCCAGTACGAGCAGTACTTC.

This chain uses TRBV5-1 with TRBJ1-1, with a weak D call TRBD1 (6 bases). This CDR3 spans 14 amino acids. Per the germline V gene, CDR1 is SGHRS and CDR2 is YFSETQ. Trimming shortened V by 5 bases and J by 1 base, and 12 bases separated the two germline ends. The CDR3 is CASSKGQENTEAFF. CDR3 in DNA: TGCGCCAGCAGTAAGGGACAAGAGAACACTGAAGCTTTCTTT.

The chain joins TRBV3-1 (or the pseudogene TRBV3-2) to TRBJ2-3; D ambiguous. The CDR3 is 12 amino acids. V was clipped by 2 bases and J by 4 bases, with 4 bases between them. In germline, CDR1 is LGHDT, CDR2 YNNKEL (reference sequence). This CDR3 is CASSQPPDTQYF. Written as DNA, the CDR3 is TGTGCCAGCAGCCAACCCCCAGATACGCAGTATTTT.

The chain links TRBV15 to TRBJ1-5; TRBD1 matches at 10 bases. The ends lost 4 bases at V and 6 bases at J; junction bases unmatched: 6. From germline, CDR1 is LNHNV and CDR2 YYDKDF (reference sequence). This CDR3 is 15 amino acids long. The CDR3 nucleotides are TGTGCCACCAGCACTGACAGGGGGCTTAGTCAGCCCCAGCATTTT. It encodes CATSTDRGLSQPQHF.

The chain carries TRBV7-2 and TRBJ1-4; D is uncertain. The CDR3 runs to 13 residues. The V gene's germline CDR1 is SGHTA and CDR2 FQGNSA. The V end lost 4 bases, the J end lost 2 bases, and 5 bases lay between the germline ends. CDR3 coding DNA: TGTGCCAGCAGCTCCGTCACTAATGAAAAACTGTTTTTT. It translates to CASSSVTNEKLFF. Drawing the rest from reference TRBV7-2 and TRBJ1-4, the complete variable domain is GAGVSQSPSNKVTEKGKDVELRCDPISGHTALYWYRQSLGQGLEFLIYFQGNSAPDKSGLPSDRFSAERTGGSVSTLTIQRTQQEDSAVYLCASSSVTNEKLFFGSGTQLSVL.

This chain uses TRBV7-2 with TRBJ1-3; a possible D gene is TRBD1 (5 bases). Per germline, CDR1 SGHTA and CDR2 FQGNSA. V lost 5 bases to trimming and J lost 4 bases, with 18 bases between them. There are 16 residues in the CDR3. The CDR3 nucleotides are TGTGCCAGCAGCCAACTGATCGGCCAGGGAGGAAACACCATATATTTT. It yields the protein CASSQLIGQGGNTIYF.